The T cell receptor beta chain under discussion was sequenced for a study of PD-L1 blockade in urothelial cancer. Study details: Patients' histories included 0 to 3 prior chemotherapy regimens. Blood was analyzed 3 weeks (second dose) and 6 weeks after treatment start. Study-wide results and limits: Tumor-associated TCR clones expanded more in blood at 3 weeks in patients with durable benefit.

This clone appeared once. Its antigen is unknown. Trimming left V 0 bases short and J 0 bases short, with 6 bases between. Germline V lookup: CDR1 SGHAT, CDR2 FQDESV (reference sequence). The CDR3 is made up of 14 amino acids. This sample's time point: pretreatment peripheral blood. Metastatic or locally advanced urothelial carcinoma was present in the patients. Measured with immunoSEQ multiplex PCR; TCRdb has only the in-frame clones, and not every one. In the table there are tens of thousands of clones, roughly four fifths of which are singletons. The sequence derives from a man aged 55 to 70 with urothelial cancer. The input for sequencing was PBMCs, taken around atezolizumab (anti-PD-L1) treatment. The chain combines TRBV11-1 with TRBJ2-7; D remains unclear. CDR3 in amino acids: CASSLAGRSYEQYF. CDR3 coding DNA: TGTGCCAGCAGCTTAGCGGGCCGCTCCTACGAGCAGTACTTC.